These T cell receptor beta chains were read from a single sample in a study of blood T cell repertoires in COVID-19. The data were produced by immunoSEQ multiplex PCR, yet TCRdb's version contains in-frame clones alone and is incomplete. Of 250,000 to 300,000 clones in the sample, 86% were seen once. The sequenced material came from peripheral blood. These receptor sequences come from a woman in her seventies with COVID-19, enrolled during active disease. CDR3s include the opening cysteine and the closing phenylalanine or tryptophan. A D gene is named only where the DNA matches it firmly. Clone size is stated in some rows and not others, as once, few, many or a class when expanded.

V	J	D	length	size	DNA	CDR3
TRBV2	TRBJ1-5	.	15	few	TGTGCCAGCAGTGAAGACAGGAGCTTCAATCAGCCCCAGCATTTT	CASSEDRSFNQPQHF
TRBV19	TRBJ2-1	TRBD1	17	.	TGTGCCAGTAGTATTCTTCGGACAGGGGGCAGGGGGAATGAGCAGTTCTTC	CASSILRTGGRGNEQFF
TRBV5-6	TRBJ2-2	TRBD1	17	.	TGTGCCAGCATCGTTAGTAGGGACAGGGCTGCCACCGGGGAGCTGTTTTTT	CASIVSRDRAATGELFF
TRBV7-2	TRBJ2-3	.	14	.	TGTGCCAGCAGCCCCCTTTTTAGCACAGATACGCAGTATTTT	CASSPLFSTDTQYF
TRBV9	TRBJ1-6	.	17	.	TGTGCCAGCAGCCCAGAGGTGGGGCCTGGACCGAATTCACCCCTCCACTTT	CASSPEVGPGPNSPLHF
TRBV28	TRBJ1-2	.	11	once	TGTGCCAGCAGGTCAGGGTGGGGCTACACCTTC	CASRSGWGYTF
TRBV5-8	TRBJ1-6	.	12	many	TGTGCCAGCAGCTCCCAGCGAAGTCCCCTCCACTTT	CASSSQRSPLHF
TRBV3-1/TRBV3-2	TRBJ2-7	TRBD1	13	.	TGTGCCAGCACCCAACAGGGGGCGAGCGAGCAGTACTTC	CASTQQGASEQYF
TRBV4-3	TRBJ2-7	TRBD2	15	.	TGCGCCAGCAGCCAAGGTAGCGGGGGGGCCTACGAGCAGTACTTC	CASSQGSGGAYEQYF
TRBV18	TRBJ2-5	.	15	.	TGTGCCAGCTCACCACCGAACAGAGTAGAAGAGACCCAGTACTTC	CASSPPNRVEETQYF
TRBV24-1	TRBJ2-1	TRBD1	17	once	TGTGCCACCAGTGACCCCTACGGTGGACAGGGCTACAATGAGCAGTTCTTC	CATSDPYGGQGYNEQFF
TRBV4-3	TRBJ1-1	TRBD1	16	.	TGCGCCAGCAGCCTGGGACAGCCTTATATGAACACTGAAGCTTTCTTT	CASSLGQPYMNTEAFF
TRBV5-1	TRBJ1-4	TRBD1	15	.	TGCGCCAGCAGCGCAGCCGGGACAGCAAATGAAAAACTGTTTTTT	CASSAAGTANEKLFF
TRBV19	TRBJ1-6	.	14	.	TGTGCCAGTAGTATTTCAGGTAACGACTCACCCCTCCACTTT	CASSISGNDSPLHF
TRBV12-3/TRBV12-4	TRBJ2-7	.	12	.	TGTGCCAGCAGTTTATGGAGCTACGAGCAGTACTTC	CASSLWSYEQYF
TRBV10-3	TRBJ1-1	TRBD1	12	.	TGTGCCACCGGACAGGGGAGGACTGAAGCTTTCTTT	CATGQGRTEAFF
TRBV30	TRBJ1-2	.	15	.	TGTGCCTGGGACCGGGACAAAATATCTAACTATGGCTACACCTTC	CAWDRDKISNYGYTF
TRBV6-6	TRBJ2-7	TRBD1	15	.	TGTGCCAGCAGTTACACAGGGGGCCACTCCTACGAGCAGTACTTC	CASSYTGGHSYEQYF
TRBV6-6	TRBJ1-4	.	15	.	TGTGCCAGCAGTTACGGAGGTGGGGACTGGGAAAAACTGTTTTTT	CASSYGGGDWEKLFF
TRBV14	TRBJ1-1	.	15	.	TGTGCCAGCAGCCACGCCCACACCCGGAACACTGAAGCTTTCTTT	CASSHAHTRNTEAFF
TRBV19	TRBJ1-1	TRBD1	14	.	TGTGCCAGTAGTGTGACAGGGGTTAACACTGAAGCTTTCTTT	CASSVTGVNTEAFF
TRBV3-1/TRBV3-2	TRBJ2-1	.	13	.	TGTGCCAGCAGCCAGGCTCTAGGCGATGAGCAGTTCTTC	CASSQALGDEQFF
TRBV30	TRBJ1-5	.	12	once	TGTGCCTGGAGTAATCCTACGAGGGCCCAGCATTTT	CAWSNPTRAQHF
TRBV28	TRBJ1-5	.	18	once	TGTGCCAGCAGTTTGTCACCCTCCGGGACAAAGAGGAATCAGCCCCAGCATTTT	CASSLSPSGTKRNQPQHF
TRBV2	TRBJ1-3	TRBD1	16	.	TGTGCCAGCGGGGGACAGGGGGGAAGCTCTGGAAACACCATATATTTT	CASGGQGGSSGNTIYF
TRBV3-1/TRBV3-2	TRBJ2-3	.	13	.	TGTGCCAGCAGCCGTGGGGCGGCCGATACGCAGTATTTT	CASSRGAADTQYF
TRBV18	TRBJ1-2	TRBD1	16	.	TGTGCCAGCTCACCACGACAGGGAGGCCTGGACTATGGCTACACCTTC	CASSPRQGGLDYGYTF
TRBV7-9	TRBJ1-1	.	12	.	TGTGCCAGCAGCTTAAGTGGAGCTGAAGCTTTCTTT	CASSLSGAEAFF
TRBV5-5	TRBJ2-1	.	14	.	TGTGCCAGCAGCTTCTACCCCCAGGGATCTGAGCAGTTCTTC	CASSFYPQGSEQFF
TRBV18	TRBJ1-2	.	14	.	TGTGCCAGCTCACGAGCGGGGGACGTAGATGGCTACACCTTC	CASSRAGDVDGYTF
TRBV7-2	TRBJ2-3	TRBD2	16	.	TGTGCCAGCAGCCCGAGACTAGCGGGGGCCACAGATACGCAGTATTTT	CASSPRLAGATDTQYF
TRBV7-2	TRBJ1-3	TRBD1	16	few	TGTGCCAGCAGCTTAGGGCAGGGGGCAGGAGGAAACACCATATATTTT	CASSLGQGAGGNTIYF
TRBV10-3	TRBJ2-2	.	13	.	TGTGCCATCAGTGGGGGACTCACCGGGGAGCTGTTTTTT	CAISGGLTGELFF
TRBV7-9	TRBJ1-2	.	17	.	TGTGCCAGCAGCTTCTTGGCTTCAGGAAGGCCTAACTATGGCTACACCTTC	CASSFLASGRPNYGYTF
TRBV29-1	TRBJ2-5	TRBD1	12	.	TGCAGCGTTGCGACAGGGGAAGAGACCCAGTACTTC	CSVATGEETQYF
TRBV5-4	TRBJ1-3	TRBD1	15	few	TGTGCCAGCAGTACCGGGACAGGACCTGGAAACACCATATATTTT	CASSTGTGPGNTIYF
TRBV28	TRBJ1-2	.	14	.	TGTGCCAGTAGAGGGGGTCTGGCTAACTATGGCTACACCTTC	CASRGGLANYGYTF
TRBV7-9	TRBJ2-2	TRBD2	16	.	TGTGCCAGCAGCCGGACTAGCGGGGGGATCACCGGGGAGCTGTTTTTT	CASSRTSGGITGELFF
TRBV15	TRBJ2-7	TRBD1	13	few	TGTGCCACCAGCAGGGACAGGCCCTACGAGCAGTACTTC	CATSRDRPYEQYF
TRBV12-3/TRBV12-4	TRBJ2-2	.	12	.	TGTGCCAGCAGTTTATCAGTCGGGGAGCTGTTTTTT	CASSLSVGELFF
TRBV4-3	TRBJ1-5	TRBD1	16	.	TGCGCCAGCAGCCAAGAGACAGGGAGTAGCAATCAGCCCCAGCATTTT	CASSQETGSSNQPQHF
TRBV4-1	TRBJ2-1	TRBD2	18	once	TGCGCCAGCAGCCAAGAATTTCAGGTAACTAGCGGATACAATGAGCAGTTCTTC	CASSQEFQVTSGYNEQFF
TRBV28	TRBJ2-7	.	13	.	TGTGCCAGCAGTGACACCCCCCTCTACGAGCAGTACTTC	CASSDTPLYEQYF
TRBV9	TRBJ2-5	TRBD2	16	.	TGTGCCAGCAGCGCCCGACTAGCGGGGGGTCAAGAGACCCAGTACTTC	CASSARLAGGQETQYF
TRBV28	TRBJ1-4	TRBD1	13	.	TGTGCCGGCCAAACAGGGGGTAATGAAAAACTGTTTTTT	CAGQTGGNEKLFF